The 32 T cell receptor beta chains listed next were all sequenced from one sample in a study of early T cells in non-severe SARS-CoV-2 infection. MiXCR, run by TCRdb on the 5' RACE reads, gives a single entry per CDR3 protein. The profile shows some 87,000 distinct CDR3 sequences, roughly 12% of them singletons. Sequences were obtained from whole blood. These receptor sequences come from an adult who was a healthcare worker with PCR-confirmed SARS-CoV-2 infection or an uninfected control (not recorded which).

The chain is built from TRBV6-6 and TRBJ1-5, with D perhaps TRBD1 (5 bases). Germline values: CDR1 MNHNY, CDR2 SVGAGI (reference sequence). CDR3 length: 15 residues. V lost 6 bases and J lost 1, with 13 bases in between. DNA of the CDR3: TGTGCCAGCAGCACCCGCGCAGGGAGCAATCAGCCCCAGCATTTT. This encodes CASSTRAGSNQPQHF.

J is TRBJ2-7 and V is TRBV4-1, with a tentative D call TRBD1 (6 bases). Germline V gene data show CDR1 as MGHRA and CDR2 as YSYEKL. This CDR3 is 14 amino acids long. The V and J ends lost 4 bases and 4 bases respectively, with 14 bases between them. Here the CDR3 reads CASSPVGQIYEQYF. In nucleotides, the CDR3 is TGCGCCAGCAGCCCGGTCGGACAGATTTACGAGCAGTACTTC.

The chain uses TRBV7-9 and TRBJ1-4; D perhaps matches TRBD1 (6 bases). This CDR3 has 17 amino acids. V was cut by 1 base and J by 5 bases, with 17 bases left in between. Germline values: CDR1 SEHNR, CDR2 FQNEAQ (reference sequence). The DNA of the CDR3 is TGTGCCAGCAGCTTAGAAGGGGGTAGGGATGTCAATGAAAAACTGTTTTTT. This translates into CASSLEGGRDVNEKLFF.

There are a few counts of this clonotype. This chain uses TRBV3-1 with TRBJ2-2; D remains ambiguous. This CDR3 comprises 15 residues. V was trimmed by 1 base and J by 1 base, leaving 7 bases between them. Germline assignment: CDR1 LGHDT and CDR2 YNNKEL (reference sequence). CDR3 in amino acids: CASSQVRMNTGELFF. CDR3 in DNA: TGTGCCAGCAGCCAAGTCCGGATGAACACCGGGGAGCTGTTTTTT.

This clonotype was picked up a small number of times. The chain has TRBV6-2 or TRBV6-3 and TRBJ2-3, with D possibly being TRBD2 (6 bases). Trimming pared 7 bases from V and 5 bases from J, leaving 19 bases between. Germline V gene data show CDR1 as MNHEY and CDR2 as SVGEGT. CDR3 length: 15 residues. In nucleotides, the CDR3 is TGTGCCAGCAAACCCGAGACTAGTCGGAAAGATACGCAGTATTTT. This translates into CASKPETSRKDTQYF.

Many counts were recorded for this clonotype. V usage is TRBV11-2 and J usage is TRBJ1-6; no clear D gene. CDR1 and CDR2 (germline): SGHAT, FQNNGV. The CDR3 extends over 14 amino acids. V lost 2 bases, J lost 7 bases, and 9 bases lay in between. The chain's CDR3 is CASSLPLPNSPLHF. CDR3 DNA: TGTGCCAGCAGCTTACCCCTCCCGAATTCACCCCTCCACTTT.

The gene calls are TRBV11-3 and TRBJ2-3; tentatively, D is TRBD1 (6 bases). The germline CDR1 and CDR2 sequences are SGHNT and YENEEA. This CDR3 spans 16 amino acids. Between the trimmed V and J ends, which lost 5 bases and 2 bases, there was a span of 17 bases. CDR3 sequence (DNA): TGTGCCAGCAGCCCACCCAGGGGAGTACACACAGATACGCAGTATTTT. It yields the protein CASSPPRGVHTDTQYF.

The chain is built from TRBV11-2 and TRBJ1-1; unclear D gene. CDR1 is SGHAT, CDR2 FQNNGV, per germline. Between the trimmed V and J ends, which lost 1 base and 3 bases, there was a span of 12 bases. This CDR3 region has 15 residues. The CDR3 spells CASSLGWTMDTEAFF. Here the CDR3 DNA reads TGTGCCAGCAGCTTAGGCTGGACGATGGACACTGAAGCTTTCTTT.

Points on this clonotype: Given a much more abundant clone one base away, this may be a read error. This chain links TRBV20-1 with TRBJ2-1, with D perhaps TRBD2 (7 bases). V was cut by 1 base and J by 6 bases, with 22 bases left in between. This CDR3 spans 17 amino acids. Per germline, CDR1 DFQATT and CDR2 SNEGSKA (reference sequence). CDR3 sequence (DNA): TGCAGTGCTAGAGCCCAGCAAGGGGGGGCCGTGGTCAATGAGCAGTTCTTC. Its protein is CSARAQQGGAVVNEQFF.

This clonotype showed up just a few times. The J gene is TRBJ2-2, the V gene TRBV11-3; D unresolved. V was trimmed by 3 bases and J by 2 bases, leaving 4 bases between them. Germline V CDR1 and CDR2: SGHNT, YENEEA. This CDR3 has 13 residues. CDR3 residues: CASSFRNTGELFF. The CDR3 DNA sequence: TGTGCCAGCAGCTTCCGCAACACCGGGGAGCTGTTTTTT. The full variable domain, completed using reference TRBV11-3 and TRBJ2-2, is EAGVVQSPRYKIIEKKQPVAFWCNPISGHNTLYWYLQNLGQGPELLIRYENEEAVDDSQLPKDRFSAERLKGVDSTLKIQPAELGDSAVYLCASSFRNTGELFFGEGSRLTVL.

This clonotype was observed at least ten times. The chain carries TRBV11-2 and TRBJ2-5, with D hard to call. Trimming cost V 3 bases and J 5 bases, with 22 bases left between them. CDR1 is SGHAT and CDR2 is FQNNGV in the germline V gene. The CDR3 is 17 residues long. CDR3 in amino acids: CASSFFPDGPIGETQYF. The CDR3 nucleotides are TGTGCCAGCAGCTTTTTTCCGGACGGTCCTATCGGGGAGACCCAGTACTTC.

The genes are TRBV3-1 and TRBJ2-1; D not resolved. The CDR3 consists of 13 residues. V was cut by 4 bases and J by 8 bases, with 12 bases left in between. Germline values: CDR1 LGHDT, CDR2 YNNKEL (reference sequence). CDR3 protein: CASSPPSIDEQFF. In DNA, the CDR3 is TGTGCCAGCAGCCCCCCTAGTATCGATGAGCAGTTCTTC.

This clonotype was observed many times. The gene calls are TRBV19 and TRBJ1-2; a possible D gene is TRBD1 (5 bases). CDR1 is LNHDA and CDR2 is SQIVND in the germline V gene (reference sequence). This CDR3 is 14 amino acids long. Trimming took 7 bases from V and 2 from J, leaving 14 bases between them. The chain's CDR3 is CASTGRGRNYGYTF. The CDR3 DNA is TGTGCCAGTACGGGGCGGGGGAGAAACTATGGCTACACCTTC.

This clonotype was observed many times. The chain employs TRBV7-9 and TRBJ2-1; the D is unclear. The CDR3 covers 14 residues. V shed 2 bases and J shed 0 bases, with 5 bases lying between them. The germline V gene has CDR1 SEHNR and CDR2 FQNEAQ (reference sequence). CDR3 sequence (DNA): TGTGCCAGCAGCTTAAGAGACTCCTACAATGAGCAGTTCTTC. It translates to CASSLRDSYNEQFF.

This clonotype was seen only a few times. V gene TRBV10-3 combines with J gene TRBJ2-1; D possibly corresponds to TRBD2 (6 bases). V lost 8 bases, J lost 5 bases, and 13 bases lay in between. Germline V gene lookup returns CDR1 ENHRY and CDR2 SYGVKD. There are 13 residues in the CDR3. CDR3 region: CAIRTNADNEQFF. In DNA, the CDR3 is TGTGCCATCCGGACTAACGCCGACAATGAGCAGTTCTTC.

This chain uses TRBV4-2 with TRBJ2-1, with TRBD2 identical over 7 bases. V shed 0 bases and J 1 base; nucleotides not matched to a gene: 15. The CDR3 contains 20 residues. CDR1 LGHNA and CDR2 YNFKEQ come from the germline V gene. The DNA for the CDR3 is TGTGCCAGCAGCCAAGATGTAGGGGCGGTCGAGCGGGAATCCTACAATGAGCAGTTCTTC. Protein: CASSQDVGAVERESYNEQFF.

This clonotype was seen a handful of times. The genes are TRBV7-9 and TRBJ2-7; D perhaps matches TRBD1 (6 bases). The germline gives CDR1 SEHNR, CDR2 FQNEAQ (reference sequence). The CDR3 is 14 residues long. Trimming removed 5 bases at V and 5 bases at J, with 16 bases between. CDR3 DNA: TGTGCCAGCAGCCCAAGCAGGGGAAACCACGAGCAGTACTTC. This translates into CASSPSRGNHEQYF.

This clonotype came up many times. The V gene is TRBV29-1, the J gene TRBJ2-5, with D perhaps TRBD1 or TRBD2 (6 bases each). The CDR3 length is 14 residues. Trimming took 0 bases from V and 1 from J, leaving 9 bases between them. Looked up from germline, CDR1 is SQVTM and CDR2 is ANQGSEA. Here the CDR3 reads CSVEDGGGQETQYF. The CDR3 coding sequence is TGCAGCGTTGAAGATGGAGGGGGCCAAGAGACCCAGTACTTC.

This chain connects TRBV24-1 to TRBJ2-4; 8 bases map to TRBD2. Germline lookup yields CDR1 KGHDR and CDR2 SFDVKD. CDR3 size: 15 residues. The V and J ends lost 3 bases and 8 bases, in that order; junction bases with no gene match: 8. The CDR3 loop reads CATSDPRGSGDIQYF. The CDR3 DNA reads as TGTGCCACCAGTGATCCCCGCGGTAGCGGGGACATTCAGTACTTC.

This clonotype appeared a few times. The chain has TRBV29-1 and TRBJ1-1; TRBD1 agrees at 7 bases. The CDR3 runs to 12 residues. V was pared by 3 bases and J by 7 bases, with 5 bases of the junction left unmatched. Germline lookup yields CDR1 SQVTM and CDR2 ANQGSEA. CDR3 protein: CSVDPGGDEAFF. The CDR3 nucleotides are TGCAGCGTTGACCCAGGGGGTGATGAAGCTTTCTTT.

There are many counts of this clonotype. This chain connects TRBV24-1 to TRBJ2-3, with D possibly being TRBD1 (6 bases). The CDR3 contains 16 residues. Deletions cut 2 bases from V and 4 bases from J, with 15 bases between. Germline assignment: CDR1 KGHDR and CDR2 SFDVKD. Written as DNA, the CDR3 is TGTGCCACCAGTGATTCCGGGACAAGGACAGCAGATACGCAGTATTTT. This sequence encodes CATSDSGTRTADTQYF.

This clonotype appeared many times. The chain carries TRBV29-1 and TRBJ2-1; no clear D. The ends were cut back, 2 bases at V and 5 bases at J, with 10 bases in the middle. Per the germline V gene, CDR1 is SQVTM and CDR2 is ANQGSEA. The CDR3 covers 13 residues. CDR3 bases: TGCAGCGTTGAAAGAAGCGTCGACAATGAGCAGTTCTTC. Its translation: CSVERSVDNEQFF.

The sample holds many counts of this clonotype. The chain combines TRBV19 with TRBJ2-7, with D unclear. The germline gives CDR1 LNHDA, CDR2 SQIVND (reference sequence). CDR3 length equals 12 residues. With 5 bases removed from V and 1 base from J, the gap between germline ends came to 6 bases. The CDR3 here is CASSPGSYEQYF. The DNA of the CDR3 is TGTGCCAGTAGTCCCGGGTCCTACGAGCAGTACTTC.

This chain joins TRBV18 and TRBJ2-3; perhaps TRBD1 as D (7 bases). Looked up from germline, CDR1 is KGHSH and CDR2 is LQKENI. Trimming left V 1 base short and J 0 bases short, with 14 bases between. There are 17 residues in the CDR3. This CDR3 is CASSPLPGGGSTDTQYF. CDR3 sequence (DNA): TGTGCCAGCTCACCACTACCAGGGGGAGGCAGCACAGATACGCAGTATTTT.

This clonotype was seen only a few times. This rearrangement joins TRBV7-8 to TRBJ1-4; maybe TRBD1 (5 bases). CDR3 length: 17 residues. V shed 1 base and J shed 2 bases, with 14 bases lying between them. Germline V gene sequence: CDR1 SGHVS, CDR2 FQNEAQ. The DNA of the CDR3 is TGTGCCAGCAGCTTAGAACTCCCGGGGGGTACTAATGAAAAACTGTTTTTT. Translation gives CASSLELPGGTNEKLFF.

V usage is TRBV5-1 and J usage is TRBJ2-6, with 13 bases aligning to TRBD2. There are 20 residues in the CDR3. V was pared by 2 bases and J by 1 base, with 9 bases of the junction left unmatched. CDR1 is SGHRS, CDR2 YFSETQ, per germline. CDR3 residues: CASSFQGTSGVGSGANVLTF. The CDR3 DNA reads as TGCGCCAGCAGCTTTCAAGGGACTAGCGGGGTAGGATCTGGGGCCAACGTCCTGACTTTC.

This clonotype was recorded many times. CDR3 nucleotides: TGTGCCAGCAGCGAGAGCGGTGGGAGGAATTCACCCCTCCACTTT. Its protein product is CASSESGGRNSPLHF. V usage is TRBV9 and J usage is TRBJ1-6; D uncertain. The CDR3 length is 15 residues. V was clipped by 3 bases and J by 7 bases, with 14 bases between them. The germline gives CDR1 SGDLS, CDR2 YYNGEE. The full variable domain, completed using reference TRBV9 and TRBJ1-6, is DSGVTQTPKHLITATGQRVTLRCSPRSGDLSVYWYQQSLDQGLQFLIQYYNGEERAKGNILERFSAQQFPDLHSELNLSSLELGDSALYFCASSESGGRNSPLHFGNGTRLTVT.

A few counts support this clonotype. The rearrangement links TRBV10-3 to TRBJ1-2; no firm D call. V dropped 2 bases and J dropped 9 bases, with 10 bases sitting between them. Germline CDR1 and CDR2: ENHRY and SYGVKD. This CDR3 has 12 amino acids. Here the CDR3 DNA reads TGTGCCATCAGTGAGGATAGTTCACGCTACACCTTC. It yields the protein CAISEDSSRYTF.

This rearrangement joins TRBV20-1 to TRBJ2-1; tentatively, D is TRBD1 (6 bases). Between the trimmed V and J ends, which lost 2 bases and 0 bases, there was a span of 17 bases. This CDR3 has 17 residues. Germline-derived CDR1 and CDR2 are DFQATT and SNEGSKA (reference sequence). CDR3 protein: CSARSRTGGHSYNEQFF. The CDR3 nucleotides are TGCAGTGCTAGATCGCGGACTGGGGGCCACTCCTACAATGAGCAGTTCTTC.

The chain couples TRBV5-1 to TRBJ1-3, with unresolved D. CDR1 and CDR2 (germline): SGHRS, YFSETQ. Deletions cut 7 bases from V and 0 bases from J, with 14 bases between. The CDR3 is 15 amino acids. The CDR3 DNA sequence: TGCGCCAGCCGCCCGGGCCAGAGCTCTGGAAACACCATATATTTT. Its protein is CASRPGQSSGNTIYF.

This clonotype was seen repeatedly, ten times or more. The V gene is TRBV7-3, the J gene TRBJ2-6; no clear D. CDR3 length: 16 residues. V was trimmed by 1 base and J by 0 bases, leaving 7 bases between them. Germline lookup yields CDR1 SGHTA and CDR2 FQGTGA. CDR3 sequence reads: CASSLMAVSGANVLTF. CDR3 DNA sequence: TGTGCCAGCAGCTTAATGGCTGTCTCTGGGGCCAACGTCCTGACTTTC. The variable domain in full, with the rest retrieved from reference TRBV7-3 and TRBJ2-6, is GAGVSQTPSNKVTEKGKYVELRCDPISGHTALYWYRQSLGQGPEFLIYFQGTGAADDSGLPNDRFFAVRPEGSVSTLKIQRTERGDSAVYLCASSLMAVSGANVLTFGAGSRLTVL.

The J gene is TRBJ2-1, the V gene TRBV10-2; 8 bases line up with TRBD2. Losses at the gene ends were 6 bases for V and 2 bases for J; bases not matched to a gene: 18. This CDR3 has 19 residues. Germline V gene data show CDR1 as WSHSY and CDR2 as SAAADI. CDR3 bases: TGCGCCAGCAGCTCAGGACTAGCTCCCCCCCCAAGGACCTACAATGAGCAGTTCTTC. Protein product: CASSSGLAPPPRTYNEQFF.